The next 5 T cell receptor beta chains were all read from a single sample in a study of CD8+ T cells in alopecia areata. Markers including CD4, CD8alpha, NKG2D and NKG2ACE guided sorting of pooled cutaneous lymph node cells. Once RNA had been extracted, it was reverse transcribed into cDNA to act as the sequencing template. Sequencing was performed with immunoSEQ multiplex PCR; in TCRdb, only in-frame clones are kept and a portion is missing. The sample contains 15,000 to 20,000 clones, none of them singletons. Sequencing used CD8+ T cells sorted from a lymph node. These receptors came from a C3H/HeJ mouse with alopecia areata. The strain's MHC: H2-k.

This clone was seen a handful of times. Gene names denote mouse genes. The CDR3 end lies 4 residues beyond the end of the read and is filled in from the germline J gene. V usage is TRBV19 and J usage is TRBJ1-1; a weak D match, TRBD1 (5 bases). This CDR3 spans 13 amino acids. Trimming took off 3 bases at V and 1 base at J, with 7 bases between the two ends. Germline lookup yields CDR1 FNHDT and CDR2 SITEND (reference sequence). The covered CDR3 bases are TGTGCCAGCAGTACCGGACAAAACACA. This translates into CASSTGQNT. The CDR3 as a whole reads CASSTGQNTEVFF.

This clone was observed many times. Germline and genes here are mouse. The read finishes 4 residues shy of the CDR3 end, and the germline J gene is used to complete it. This chain joins TRBV17 and TRBJ1-1; 7 nucleotides align to TRBD1. The CDR3 runs 13 residues. Germline CDR1 is MNHDT and CDR2 is YYDKIL. With V trimmed by 5 bases and J by 4 bases, 4 bases remained unmatched. This CDR3 reads CASSGTVLTEVFF. Partial CDR3 DNA: TGTGCTAGCAGTGGGACAGTCCTCACA.

This clone was seen at least ten times. The gene names given are mouse names. The read stops 4 residues short of the end of the CDR3; the missing end is completed from the germline J gene. The chain recombines TRBV17 with TRBJ2-1; the D gene is possibly TRBD1 (6 bases). Germline CDR1 and CDR2: MNHDT and YYDKIL. CDR3 length: 12 amino acids. The V and J ends lost 6 bases and 3 bases respectively, with 6 bases between them. CDR3 amino acids: CASSRGYAEQFF. The CDR3 DNA, read in part, is TGTGCTAGCAGCAGGGGCTATGCT.

Turning to this clone: The genes are named according to mouse. The observed sequence ends 4 residues before the CDR3 terminus, with the missing tail filled in from the germline J gene. This chain links TRBV1 with TRBJ1-1; the match to TRBD1 covers 7 bases. V shed 3 bases and J 3 bases; nucleotides not matched to a gene: 4. Germline loops: CDR1 NSQYPW, CDR2 LRSPGD (reference sequence). The CDR3 runs to 14 residues. Partial CDR3 DNA: TGCACCTGCAGTGCCAGGGGGAGGGACACA. As protein: CTCSARGRDT. The CDR3, in full, reads CTCSARGRDTEVFF.

This clone was recorded at least ten times. The gene names given are mouse names. The CDR3 end is not reached by the read, which stops 4 residues before it; the germline J gene fills it in. The rearrangement uses TRBV1 and TRBJ2-2, with 7 bases that match TRBD2. This CDR3 is 16 amino acids long. Germline V gives CDR1 NSQYPW, CDR2 LRSPGD (reference sequence). With V trimmed by 0 bases and J by 1 base, 2 bases remained unmatched. The sequenced part of the CDR3 DNA is TGCACCTGCAGTGCAGATTGGGGGGAAAACACCGGG. This translates into CTCSADWGENTG. The full CDR3 sequence reads CTCSADWGENTGQLYF.